The source of this T cell receptor beta chain is a study of blood T cell repertoires in COVID-19. Study information: Collection of acute and convalescent COVID-19 samples took place in the United States, Italy and Spain. PBMCs, B-cell-depleted T cells, or T cells were the source of the cDNA or gDNA that made up the material.

Germline V CDR1 and CDR2: SQVTM, ANQGSEA. The V end was cut by 4 bases, the J end by 0 bases, with 9 bases between. CDR3 length equals 14 residues. The authors' processing: Nucleated cell counts were estimated from reference gene primer amplification. Assay: immunoSEQ multiplex PCR; the TCRdb copy retains only in-frame clones and omits some. V and J calls and clone size are those listed in that table; D and trimming were worked out from the DNA. The table shows about 140,000 clones, with roughly 86% occurring only once. This clonotype originated in a man aged 50 to 60 with active or convalescent COVID-19. The sample consisted of peripheral blood. The J gene is TRBJ2-2, the V gene TRBV29-1; D uncertain. CDR3 residues: CSVVKEPNTGELFF. CDR3 nucleotides: TGCAGCGTTGTGAAGGAGCCGAACACCGGGGAGCTGTTTTTT.